A single sample is the source of the 8 T cell receptor beta chains below, sequenced in a study of T-cell reconstitution after alpha-beta-depleted transplantation in children. The library targeted TCRbeta and was prepared with unique molecular identifiers. Via MiXCR, TCRdb re-called the PCR reads, giving one row per CDR3 protein. Altogether 200,000 to 250,000 distinct CDR3 sequences are present, about 9.5% being singletons, with the ten largest covering approximately 6.2%. The specimen comprised PBMCs from the stem cell graft donor, sampled from the stem cell graft. These TCRs come from a human donor who donated a stem cell graft to a child with acute lymphoblastic leukemia.

CDR3 region: CASSWAVETQYF. CDR3 coding DNA: TGTGCCAGCAGCTGGGCGGTAGAGACCCAGTACTTC. J is TRBJ2-5 and V is TRBV7-9, with D unresolved. The CDR3 contains 12 residues. Germline CDR1 SEHNR, CDR2 FQNEAQ (reference sequence). The germline V and J ends were trimmed by 4 bases and 4 bases, with 7 bases remaining between them. The entire variable domain, with the rest obtained from reference TRBV7-9 and TRBJ2-5, is as follows: DTGVSQNPRHKITKRGQNVTFRCDPISEHNRLYWYRQTLGQGPEFLTYFQNEAQLEKSRLLSDRFSAERPKGSFSTLEIQRTEQGDSAMYLCASSWAVETQYFGPGTRLLVL.

This clonotype came up a few times. This sequence joins TRBV5-1 and TRBJ2-1; 8 nucleotides line up with TRBD1. Germline V CDR1 and CDR2: SGHRS, YFSETQ. The CDR3 length is 15 residues. With 4 bases clipped from V and 0 bases from J, the junction kept 3 bases outside the gene matches. The CDR3 sequence is CASSADRGSYNEQFF. The CDR3 bases are TGCGCCAGCAGCGCAGACAGGGGCTCCTACAATGAGCAGTTCTTC.

The rearrangement links TRBV30 to TRBJ1-4; the match to TRBD1 covers 8 bases. This CDR3 contains 13 residues. The V segment lost 8 bases and the J segment 6 bases; nucleotides outside the gene matches: 8. Germline CDR1 and CDR2: GTSNPN and SVGIG (reference sequence). CDR3 loop: CATDRGSYEKLFF. The CDR3 DNA is TGTGCCACCGACAGGGGCTCCTATGAAAAACTGTTTTTT. Variable domain in full (rest from reference TRBV30 and TRBJ1-4): SQTIHQWPATLVQPVGSPLSLECTVEGTSNPNLYWYRQAAGRGLQLLFYSVGIGQISSEVPQNLSASRPQDRQFILSSKKLLLSDSGFYLCATDRGSYEKLFFGSGTQLSVL.

This clonotype has ten or more counts. The chain combines TRBV27 with TRBJ2-2; no firm D call. Germline lookup yields CDR1 MNHEY and CDR2 SMNVEV (reference sequence). V lost 2 bases, J lost 4 bases, and 11 bases lay in between. The CDR3 has 15 residues. The CDR3 protein is CASSLLRHTTGELFF. The CDR3 DNA follows: TGTGCCAGCAGTTTACTCAGACACACCACCGGGGAGCTGTTTTTT.

The table lists this clonotype with many counts. V gene TRBV4-2 combines with J gene TRBJ1-4, with D possibly matching TRBD1 (5 bases). With 1 base removed from V and 8 bases from J, the gap between germline ends came to 11 bases. This CDR3 contains 14 residues. Germline-derived CDR1 and CDR2 are LGHNA and YNFKEQ. CDR3 DNA sequence: TGTGCCAGCAGCCAAGGACCCGAGGGGGAAAAACTGTTTTTT. It specifies CASSQGPEGEKLFF.

The chain is built from TRBV6-5 and TRBJ1-2; D not resolved. V was clipped by 2 bases and J by 8 bases, with 18 bases between them. Germline CDR1 and CDR2: MNHEY and SVGAGI. The CDR3 runs 15 residues. The CDR3 protein is CASSYPPPVSEGYTF. CDR3 sequence (DNA): TGTGCCAGCAGTTACCCACCGCCGGTCTCAGAGGGCTACACCTTC.

The CDR3 loop reads CASSQDIQGAGYGYTF. CDR3 nucleotides: TGCGCCAGCAGCCAAGATATCCAGGGGGCGGGCTATGGCTACACCTTC. The chain is built from TRBV4-1 and TRBJ1-2; the match to TRBD1 covers 8 bases. Germline V lookup: CDR1 MGHRA, CDR2 YSYEKL. The CDR3 is 16 amino acids. The V segment lost 0 bases and the J segment 4 bases; nucleotides outside the gene matches: 7.

The chain has TRBV3-1 and TRBJ1-5; D is unclear. The CDR3 contains 14 residues. Germline loops: CDR1 LGHDT, CDR2 YNNKEL (reference sequence). Trimming stripped 4 bases from V and 5 bases from J, with 12 bases between. As DNA, the CDR3 is TGTGCCAGCAGCCGGGGAGAGGGCGATCAGCCCCAGCATTTT. Protein: CASSRGEGDQPQHF.